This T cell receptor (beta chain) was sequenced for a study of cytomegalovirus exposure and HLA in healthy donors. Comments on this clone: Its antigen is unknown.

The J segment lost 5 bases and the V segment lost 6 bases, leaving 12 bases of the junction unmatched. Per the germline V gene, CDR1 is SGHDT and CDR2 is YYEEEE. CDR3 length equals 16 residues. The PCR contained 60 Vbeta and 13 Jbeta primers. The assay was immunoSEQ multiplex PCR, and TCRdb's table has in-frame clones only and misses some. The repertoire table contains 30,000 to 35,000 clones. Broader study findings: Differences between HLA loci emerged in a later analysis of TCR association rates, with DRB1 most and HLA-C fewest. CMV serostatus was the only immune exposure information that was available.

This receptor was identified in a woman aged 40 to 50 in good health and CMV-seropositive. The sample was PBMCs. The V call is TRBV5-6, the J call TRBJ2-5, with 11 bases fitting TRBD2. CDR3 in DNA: TGTGCCAGCATCGATAGCGGGAGGGCTCCGGTGGAGACCCAGTACTTC. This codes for CASIDSGRAPVETQYF.